These 5 T cell receptor beta chains originate from one sample sequenced in a study of T cells in tuberculosis. Libraries were prepared by immunoSEQ multiplex PCR; TCRdb keeps only in-frame clonotypes and omits some of them. This table holds 31,000 or so clones, roughly 82% found once. The time point was: new active TB diagnosis, blood taken before or within 7 days of starting treatment. The sample here was PBMCs, taken at tuberculosis diagnosis. These receptors were collected from an adult with tuberculosis.

This clone was counted between two and nine times. This chain connects TRBV5-8 to TRBJ2-5; 7 bases match TRBD2. The CDR3 runs 18 residues. Germline V gene sequence: CDR1 SGHTS, CDR2 YDEGEE. V lost 6 bases, J lost 1 base, and 18 bases stayed unmatched. The DNA for the CDR3 is TGTGCCAGCACCACGGGGAGGGTAGCGGCAGGGACCCAAGAGACCCAGTACTTC. This codes for CASTTGRVAAGTQETQYF.

This chain's CDR3 is CASSWGQYERGANVLTF. CDR3 nucleotide sequence: TGTGCCAGCAGCTGGGGACAGTACGAGAGAGGGGCCAACGTCCTGACTTTC. The chain carries TRBV5-4 and TRBJ2-6; 7 nucleotides agree with TRBD1. The length of the CDR3 is 17 residues. Per germline, CDR1 SGHNT and CDR2 YYREEE (reference sequence). After removal of 3 bases from V and 4 bases from J, the junction contained 10 bases not matched to a gene.

The chain combines TRBV18 with TRBJ2-7, with TRBD1 matching 9 bases. V dropped 3 bases and J dropped 6; count of bases not matched to a gene: 9. Germline CDR1 and CDR2: KGHSH and LQKENI. The CDR3 contains 15 residues. The chain's CDR3 is CASSPPTGGRGEQYF. CDR3 DNA: TGTGCCAGCTCACCGCCGACAGGGGGTCGGGGCGAGCAGTACTTC.

The chain is built from TRBV14 and TRBJ2-2; 7 bases fit TRBD2. This CDR3 region has 15 residues. V lost 4 bases and J lost 2; bases outside the gene matches: 4. The germline V gene encodes CDR1 SGHDN and CDR2 FVKESK. The DNA for the CDR3 is TGTGCCAGCAGCCTCCTGGGACTAAACACCGGGGAGCTGTTTTTT. Its protein product is CASSLLGLNTGELFF.

The V and J genes are TRBV19 and TRBJ2-6; D possibly corresponds to TRBD1 (6 bases). There are 15 residues in the CDR3. Germline lookup yields CDR1 LNHDA and CDR2 SQIVND (reference sequence). The germline V and J ends were trimmed by 5 bases and 2 bases, with 10 bases remaining between them. CDR3 sequence (DNA): TGTGCCAGTAGTCTCAGGGGTGCTGGGGCCAACGTCCTGACTTTC. Translated: CASSLRGAGANVLTF. The complete variable domain, with remaining parts taken from reference TRBV19 and TRBJ2-6, reads DGGITQSPKYLFRKEGQNVTLSCEQNLNHDAMYWYRQDPGQGLRLIYYSQIVNDFQKGDIAEGYSVSREKKESFPLTVTSAQKNPTAFYLCASSLRGAGANVLTFGAGSRLTVL.